This T cell receptor (beta chain) was recorded in a study of regulatory T cells in long-lasting Graves disease (dated by TCRdb to the early 2020s). Background for the entire study: Patients with newly diagnosed Graves' disease had been on antithyroid drugs for under 3 months. This study used TCR sequencing and RNA sequencing of peripheral blood to compare persistent Graves' disease patients against newly diagnosed Graves' disease patients. The study was registered as a clinical trial and conducted in China. A total of 33 samples were covered by TCR sequencing, comprising some 13 persistent and around 20 newly diagnosed Graves' disease patients.

Points the paper makes about the study in general: Sequencing and analysis were limited to the TCR beta chain. Only peripheral blood was studied, because thyroid tissue, the primary lesion, was inaccessible. Persistent disease showed preferential use of TRBV28, TRBJ1-2 and TRBJ2-5, whereas newly diagnosed disease favored TRBV20-1 and TRBJ2-1. The authors acknowledged the small sample size as a limitation that may reduce accuracy. Persistent patients shared more public clonotypes among themselves (around 2,700) than newly diagnosed patients did (over 950). Compared with newly diagnosed patients, patients with persistent Graves' disease had lower TCR Shannon entropy and fewer highly expanded clones, which suggests clonal expansion.

The time point label corresponds to: newly diagnosed GD, antithyroid drugs for less than 3 months. For both TCR sequencing and RNA sequencing, RNA was extracted from PBMCs in TRIzol. The diagnosis of Graves' disease followed American Thyroid Association guidelines. Patients for the study were recruited at an endocrinology department in Xi'an, China. Each patient gave approximately 10 milliliters of peripheral blood, collected in an EDTA anticoagulant tube. Ficoll Paque Plus density gradient separation was used to isolate PBMCs, and no additional T cell sorting was done. An Agilent 2100 Bioanalyzer and agarose gel were used to assess RNA quality, and a NanoDrop 2000 was used to measure RNA concentration. The receptor library was made with multiplex PCR. TCRdb lists the instrument as Illumina HiSeq 4000. iRepertoire HTBI primers and Arm-PCR amplification of CDR3 regions were used to construct TCR beta libraries. PCR products were gel purified before sequencing. On the authors' methods: Gene usage analysis of CDR3 amino acid clonotypes relied on the approximately 60 TRBV and 14 TRBJ segments identified across samples. Filtered high-quality paired reads were merged into contigs using COPE and FqMerger. Contigs were aligned with BLAST to IMGT TRBV, TRBD and TRBJ reference genes, and CDR3 was defined per IMGT. Any clonotype with a frequency above 0.1% was counted as a highly expanded clone. Shannon entropy was used to measure repertoire diversity, and the Gini coefficient was used to measure V-J evenness. Clonotypes shared by more than one individual were considered public. The public reads were run again by TCRdb, first through fastp at Q25 and then through MiXCR, and only productive beta chains were kept. Identical CDR3 proteins give one entry, which carries the most common genes and DNA. The V and J calls were not made by the authors but by TCRdb's processing. The sample data list 450,000 to 700,000 distinct CDR3 sequences, and roughly 14% of these were observed just once. About 9.1% of the sample lies in the top ten.

This clonotype was seen only a few times. Its antigen is still unknown. Base qualities are not provided; no much larger clone lies one nucleotide away. V is pruned by 4 bases and J by 2 bases, leaving 7 bases of the junction without a gene match. The CDR3 covers 15 residues, taking in both the cysteine and the phenylalanine. The retained sequence is limited to the CDR3, 45 bases, with the frame set at the first base. Sequences MGHRA (CDR1) and YSYEKL (CDR2) are obtained from the germline V gene. These data also formed part of another study, on T cells in Graves' hyperthyroidism and ophthalmopathy. The second study, in turn, reports: A patient counted as having stable Graves' hyperthyroidism if no progression to ophthalmopathy occurred over 18 months of follow-up. Hyperthyroidism patients were newly diagnosed, with disease duration under 2 months, and aged 18 to 65 years. Exclusion was applied to patients with uncontrolled infections, other autoimmune diseases, pregnancy or lactation. Diagnoses relied on clinical symptoms, serum thyroxine and TRAb, thyroid ultrasound and orbital computed tomography. For the first round of RT-PCR on the TCR CDR3, the HTBI primer set was used together with the Qiagen OneStep RT-PCR kit. Blood samples also contained most of the expanded thyroid clonotypes (frequency above 0.001), which suggests that blood repertoires may reflect thyroid immune responses. A 13 V-J signature model separated ophthalmopathy from stable hyperthyroidism, with around 90% sensitivity and just under 84% specificity in cross-validation and 80%/75% in testing. In validation, progression to ophthalmopathy was predicted by the model with roughly 71% sensitivity and 72% to 80% specificity, a median of approximately 6.5 months before onset. To identify distinguishing TCR V-J signatures, a discovery cohort of around 98 patients was used, comprising 40 to 45 with Graves' ophthalmopathy and 57 with stable Graves' hyperthyroidism. Whether ophthalmopathy could be predicted prospectively was tested in an independent validation cohort made up of roughly 19 hyperthyroidism patients plus 17 patients who later progressed to ophthalmopathy. The 100 or so discovery patients were randomly split 7:3 into training and test sets. In addition, the study compared T-cell repertoires in thyroid tissue and in blood from roughly 6 Graves' hyperthyroidism patients. Following sampling, methimazole starting at 30 mg daily was given to hyperthyroidism patients, and high-dose intravenous methylprednisolone was given to ophthalmopathy patients. The libraries were constructed in a second round of multiplex PCR and then size-selected and purified. Libraries were sequenced paired-end with 100 bp reads on an Illumina HiSeq2000. SOAPnuke was used to process the raw data, with reads discarded if the reads contained adapters or uncalled bases, had a mean Phred below 15, or lacked an exact constant-primer or identifier match. High-quality paired reads were merged with COPE v1.2.5, and unique nucleotide sequences were defined as clonotypes. MiTCR v1.1 was used to align the clonotypes against IMGT TRBV, TRBD and TRBJ reference segments. The analysis included only V-J combinations with a frequency above 0.0001, which together covered more than 99% of the repertoires. The TCS score was defined as the ratio of F50 (clonal expansion) to E x V (chaos), calculated using BLOSUM62-based TCRdist between CDR3 peptides within each V-J. Welch's t-statistics and random forest reduced around 550 V-J features to some 14, which were used in a naive Bayes classifier (R e1071). Sample size was not statistically predetermined, and investigators were not blinded to group allocation. The paper reports TCR Vbeta CDR3 sequencing of more than 120 peripheral blood samples: around 45 ophthalmopathy, 75 to 80 hyperthyroidism and about 17 progressor patients.

The sequencing here drew on peripheral blood mononuclear cells (PBMCs), taken at new diagnosis, from a patient treated with antithyroid drugs. The chain is made from TRBV4-1 and TRBJ1-1, with TRBD1 identical over 7 junction bases. The TCR was taken from a young man with Graves disease. Donor details come from another sample of the same person, matched by shared clones. The CDR3 here reads CASSLNTGVNTEAFF. The sequenced DNA: TGCGCCAGCAGCCTTAATACAGGGGTTAACACTGAAGCTTTCTTT.